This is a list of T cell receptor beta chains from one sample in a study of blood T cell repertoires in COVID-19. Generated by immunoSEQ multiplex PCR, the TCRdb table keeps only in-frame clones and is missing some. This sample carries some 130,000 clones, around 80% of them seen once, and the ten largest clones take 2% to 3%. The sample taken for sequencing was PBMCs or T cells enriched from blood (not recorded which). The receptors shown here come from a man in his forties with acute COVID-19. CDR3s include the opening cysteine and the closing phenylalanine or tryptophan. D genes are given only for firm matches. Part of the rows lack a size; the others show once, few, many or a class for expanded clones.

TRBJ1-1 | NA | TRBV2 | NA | CASGREYTEAFF | TGTGCCAGCGGCCGGGAGTACACTGAAGCTTTCTTT
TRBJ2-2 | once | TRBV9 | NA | CASSGPGLYTGELFF | TGTGCCAGCAGCGGCCCGGGACTTTACACCGGGGAGCTGTTTTTT
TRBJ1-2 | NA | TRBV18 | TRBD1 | CASSTGDAGYTF | TGTGCCAGCTCAACAGGGGACGCTGGCTACACCTTC
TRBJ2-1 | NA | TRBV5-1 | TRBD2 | CASSATSGRPLGDEQFF | TGCGCCAGCAGCGCAACTAGCGGGAGGCCCTTAGGGGATGAGCAGTTCTTC
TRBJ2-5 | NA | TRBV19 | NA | CASSIGGPGTQYF | TGTGCCAGTAGTATAGGAGGGCCGGGAACCCAGTACTTC
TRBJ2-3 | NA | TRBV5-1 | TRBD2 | CASSQQGAGVLDTQYF | TGCGCCAGCAGCCAGCAGGGAGCGGGAGTACTAGATACGCAGTATTTT
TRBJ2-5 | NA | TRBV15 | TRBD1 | CATSTDRGWETQYF | TGTGCCACCAGCACGGACAGGGGTTGGGAGACCCAGTACTTC
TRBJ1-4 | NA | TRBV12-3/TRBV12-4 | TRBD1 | CASSSDRRDLFF | TGTGCCAGCAGTTCGGACAGGCGGGATCTGTTTTTT
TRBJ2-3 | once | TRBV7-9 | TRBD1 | CASSPRDRRSDTQYF | TGTGCCAGCAGCCCCCGGGACAGGAGGTCAGATACGCAGTATTTT
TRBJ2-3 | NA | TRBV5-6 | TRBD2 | CASSLRIAGKDTQYF | TGTGCCAGCAGCTTAAGGATAGCGGGAAAAGATACGCAGTATTTT
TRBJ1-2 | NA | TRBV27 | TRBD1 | CASSFLEGASNYGYTF | TGTGCCAGCAGTTTCTTAGAGGGGGCTTCTAACTATGGCTACACCTTC
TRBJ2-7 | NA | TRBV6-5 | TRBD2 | CASSYSTGGGAYEQYF | TGTGCCAGCAGTTACTCGACCGGCGGGGGGGCCTACGAGCAGTACTTC
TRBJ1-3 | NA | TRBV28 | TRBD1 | CASKTGGSSGNTIYF | TGTGCCAGCAAAACAGGGGGAAGCTCTGGAAACACCATATATTTT
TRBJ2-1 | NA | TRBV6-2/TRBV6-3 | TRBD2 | CASSPLSGGARNEQFF | TGTGCCAGCAGCCCTCTTAGCGGGGGGGCGAGGAATGAGCAGTTCTTC